Below are 4 T cell receptor beta chains sequenced from a single sample in a study of Tregs in tolerant kidney transplant recipients. Produced via immunoSEQ multiplex PCR; TCRdb's table is partial and in-frame only. The table lists 45,000 or so clones, roughly 87% of them singletons. Recipients received nonmyeloablative bone marrow transplants from related graft donors, with transient mixed chimerism. Sequencing was performed on CD8+ T cells from blood (PBMCs), taken 12 months after the transplant. The receptors were sampled from a human patient who received a combined kidney and bone marrow transplant. Some T cells may have come from the graft donor.

CDR3 sequence: CASSSPPRGYTDTQYF. As DNA, the CDR3 is TGTGCCAGCAGTTCACCCCCAAGGGGTTACACAGATACGCAGTATTTT. The J gene is TRBJ2-3, the V gene TRBV7-6; D is possibly TRBD1 (5 bases). The CDR3 is 16 residues long. Per the germline V gene, CDR1 is SGHVS and CDR2 is FNYEAQ. V lost 6 bases, J lost 2 bases, and 18 bases lay in between.

The rearrangement joins TRBV28 to TRBJ1-5; D remains unclear. The germline V and J ends were trimmed by 7 bases and 0 bases, with 13 bases remaining between them. CDR3 length equals 15 residues. The germline gives CDR1 MDHEN, CDR2 SYDVKM. The DNA of the CDR3 is TGTGCCAGCATCGCCGGGTATTATAGCAATCAGCCCCAGCATTTT. It is translated as CASIAGYYSNQPQHF.

This chain connects TRBV13 to TRBJ2-3; 7 bases line up with TRBD2. With V trimmed by 2 bases and J by 2 bases, 7 bases remained unmatched. This CDR3 region has 16 residues. Looked up from germline, CDR1 is PRHDT and CDR2 is FYEKMQ (reference sequence). CDR3 sequence (DNA): TGTGCCAGCAGCTTATCGGGCGGGGGAATCACAGATACGCAGTATTTT. Translated: CASSLSGGGITDTQYF.

This clone was counted between two and nine times. The CDR3 loop is CASRPGLAGPSYEQYF. In nucleotides, the CDR3 is TGTGCCAGCAGACCAGGACTAGCGGGTCCCTCCTACGAGCAGTACTTC. V usage is TRBV7-6 and J usage is TRBJ2-7; 11 bases agree with TRBD2. Trimming cost V 6 bases and J 0 bases; bases outside gene matches: 7. Germline loops: CDR1 SGHVS, CDR2 FNYEAQ. CDR3 length: 16 amino acids.